The 13 T cell receptor beta chains presented below share a single source sample, sequenced in a study of radiotherapy plus CTLA-4 blockade in lung cancer. The method was immunoSEQ multiplex PCR; TCRdb's version includes in-frame clones alone and lacks a portion of them. The data hold 55,000 or so clones, with approximately 84% observed a single time. This specimen was peripheral blood, taken from a patient treated with radiotherapy plus ipilimumab. Receptor source: a human donor with non-small cell lung cancer whose response to radiotherapy plus ipilimumab could not be evaluated.

The V call is TRBV28, the J call TRBJ1-2; no definite D call. The germline V gene encodes CDR1 MDHEN and CDR2 SYDVKM. The CDR3 is 16 residues long. The V end lost 4 bases, the J end lost 3 bases, and 18 bases lay between the germline ends. CDR3 in DNA: TGTGCCAGCAGTTCCAGACCCCCCGAGACTCACTATGGCTACACCTTC. Protein product: CASSSRPPETHYGYTF.

The rearrangement uses TRBV9 and TRBJ2-7; 10 bases map to TRBD2. This CDR3 has 15 amino acids. The germline gives CDR1 SGDLS, CDR2 YYNGEE. The J segment lost 2 bases and the V segment lost 3 bases, leaving 5 bases of the junction unmatched. The CDR3 is CASSALAGDPYEQYF. The CDR3 DNA reads TGTGCCAGCAGCGCTCTAGCGGGGGATCCCTACGAGCAGTACTTC.

V and J are TRBV28 and TRBJ2-5; 16 bases are a match to TRBD2. V was clipped by 6 bases and J by 4 bases; unmatched bases: 5. CDR1 is MDHEN and CDR2 is SYDVKM in the germline V gene. The CDR3 has 16 amino acids. CDR3 in DNA: TGTGCCAGCAGGGGACTAGCGGGAGGGGGGGCAGAGACCCAGTACTTC. Its protein is CASRGLAGGGAETQYF. The full variable domain, its missing parts supplied by reference TRBV28 and TRBJ2-5, is DVKVTQSSRYLVKRTGEKVFLECVQDMDHENMFWYRQDPGLGLRLIYFSYDVKMKEKGDIPEGYSVSREKKERFSLILESASTNQTSMYLCASRGLAGGGAETQYFGPGTRLLVL.

The chain couples TRBV27 to TRBJ1-1; tentatively, D is TRBD1 (6 bases). V lost 2 bases and J 4 bases, leaving 8 bases between the germline ends. Germline values: CDR1 MNHEY, CDR2 SMNVEV (reference sequence). This CDR3 contains 13 residues. The CDR3 loop reads CASSLTRGTEAFF. For the CDR3, the DNA is TGTGCCAGCAGTTTAACCAGGGGCACTGAAGCTTTCTTT.

The rearrangement uses TRBV7-9 and TRBJ2-7; maybe TRBD2 (6 bases). This CDR3 comprises 14 residues. V lost 3 bases and J lost 5, with 14 bases in between. The germline gives CDR1 SEHNR, CDR2 FQNEAQ (reference sequence). The CDR3 loop is CASSFIGGRDEQYF. CDR3 in DNA: TGTGCCAGCAGCTTTATCGGGGGAAGGGACGAGCAGTACTTC.

The rearrangement uses TRBV5-6 and TRBJ1-4, with 12 bases fitting TRBD1. The CDR3 is 16 residues long. Trimming removed 4 bases from V and 5 bases from J; junction bases left unmatched: 6. Germline CDR1 is SGHDT and CDR2 is YYEEEE. The CDR3 bases are TGTGCCAGCAGCCGACGGGACAGGGGGCTCAATGAAAAACTGTTTTTT. Translated, it gives CASSRRDRGLNEKLFF.

V and J are TRBV27 and TRBJ1-2; D uncertain. The CDR3 spans 13 residues. From germline, CDR1 is MNHEY and CDR2 SMNVEV (reference sequence). The V gene lost 6 bases and the J gene lost 4 bases, with 12 bases spanning the gap. The CDR3 DNA reads TGTGCCAGCAGCTCGGTGAATGCCTATGGCTACACCTTC. The encoded protein is CASSSVNAYGYTF.

The chain employs TRBV6-6 and TRBJ2-7; D is unclear. This CDR3 is 13 amino acids long. Trimming stripped 4 bases from V and 3 bases from J, with 10 bases between. Germline V gene sequence: CDR1 MNHNY, CDR2 SVGAGI (reference sequence). The CDR3 DNA reads as TGTGCCAGCAGTTCAACGCACGGCTACGAGCAGTACTTC. It codes for CASSSTHGYEQYF.

This chain links TRBV28 with TRBJ2-3, with TRBD1 as a possible D gene (6 bases). V shed 3 bases and J shed 5 bases, with 12 bases lying between them. Per germline, CDR1 MDHEN and CDR2 SYDVKM. The CDR3 covers 14 residues. The CDR3 region is CASSLDSQGDTQYF. DNA of the CDR3: TGTGCCAGCAGTTTGGACTCACAGGGAGATACGCAGTATTTT. Using reference TRBV28 and TRBJ2-3 for the parts outside the CDR3, the full variable domain is DVKVTQSSRYLVKRTGEKVFLECVQDMDHENMFWYRQDPGLGLRLIYFSYDVKMKEKGDIPEGYSVSREKKERFSLILESASTNQTSMYLCASSLDSQGDTQYFGPGTRLTVL.

This clone came up once. The chain couples TRBV6-5 to TRBJ1-4; 10 bases map to TRBD1. Germline CDR1 reads MNHEY; CDR2 reads SVGAGI. The length of the CDR3 is 14 residues. J gave up 7 bases and V 5 bases, and 4 bases lay outside the gene matches. CDR3 DNA: TGTGCCAGCAGTGGGGACAGGGGCATTGAAAAACTGTTTTTT. This encodes CASSGDRGIEKLFF.

This clone was detected once. The genes are TRBV5-1 and TRBJ1-1; 11 bases line up with TRBD1. The CDR3 consists of 15 residues. Germline V gene lookup returns CDR1 SGHRS and CDR2 YFSETQ. The junction had 5 bases not matched to a gene; V was cut back by 3 bases and J by 4 bases. The CDR3 sequence is CASSSRTGGGTEAFF. DNA for the CDR3: TGCGCCAGCAGCTCCCGGACAGGGGGCGGCACTGAAGCTTTCTTT.

V gene TRBV27 combines with J gene TRBJ2-1, with TRBD1 as a possible D gene (6 bases). This CDR3 spans 14 amino acids. V lost 7 bases to trimming and J lost 4 bases, with 14 bases between them. CDR1 and CDR2 (germline): MNHEY, SMNVEV (reference sequence). CDR3 in amino acids: CASTNWTEYNEQFF. Written as DNA, the CDR3 is TGTGCCAGCACCAACTGGACAGAATACAATGAGCAGTTCTTC.

Details on this clone: The same CDR3 is also encoded by other DNA sequences in this sample. For the CDR3, the DNA is TGCGCCAGCAGCTTGGGACTAGCGGGCGCAGATACGCAGTATTTT. Its translation: CASSLGLAGADTQYF. J is TRBJ2-3 and V is TRBV5-1; 10 positions agree with TRBD2. The CDR3 covers 15 residues. V shed 0 bases, J shed 4 bases, and the junction held 2 bases outside the gene matches. The germline gives CDR1 SGHRS, CDR2 YFSETQ.